This TCR beta chain was identified in a study of post-analysis software for immune sequencing data. Study as a whole: There were relapsing-remitting, secondary progressive and progressive-relapsing multiple sclerosis among the disease courses included.

This clonotype was observed a handful of times. Its antigen is still unknown. Its ends do not fully match the called genes, so a read error is possible. General study results and limits: In patients, four to six TRBV segments were more frequent than in controls, with TRBV5-6, TRBV5-1 and TRBV20-1 among them. By F measure, strong co-clustering occurred among samples prepared in the same batch. Significantly decreased normalized Chao1 diversity was recorded for multiple sclerosis patients relative to controls.

Prepared TCR beta cDNA libraries contained unique molecular identifiers. TCRdb reprocessed the PCR reads with MiXCR, giving one entry per CDR3 protein. The sample shows roughly 540,000 distinct CDR3 sequences, about a third of them seen only once. This CDR3 contains 14 residues. The germline CDR1 and CDR2 sequences are SGDLS and YYNGEE. The clonotype was recovered from a girl aged 2-17 years with multiple sclerosis. The chain recombines TRBV9 with TRBJ2-4; 12 bases match TRBD2. Sequenced sample: blood. The CDR3 DNA sequence: TGTTCCAGCAGCGTAGGACTAGCGGGGAACATTCAGTACTTC. This translates into CSSSVGLAGNIQYF.